This T cell receptor beta chain was identified during a study of cytomegalovirus exposure and HLA in healthy donors. The CDR3 consists of 17 residues. Per germline, CDR1 MNHGY and CDR2 SAAAGT. The J segment lost 6 bases and the V segment lost 2 bases, leaving 11 bases of the junction unmatched. This cohort consisted of healthy bone marrow donors. PCR amplification relied on 60 Vbeta primers (plus 13 Jbeta primers). The repertoire was sequenced with immunoSEQ multiplex PCR; TCRdb's copy has only in-frame clones and lacks some. The sample lists roughly 100,000 clones, 83% occurring once. The chain couples TRBV6-8 to TRBJ2-1; TRBD2 matches 9 bases. This clonotype was sampled from a man younger than 35 in good health and CMV-seronegative. Material: PBMCs. This CDR3 reads CASSYPSLAGAVNEQFF. Here the CDR3 DNA reads TGTGCCAGCAGTTACCCCTCATTAGCGGGAGCGGTCAATGAGCAGTTCTTC.